This is a list of T cell receptor beta chains from one sample in a study of read filtering for tumor transcriptome and immune sequencing. A single record per CDR3 protein comes from TCRdb applying MiXCR to the reads. The data hold 100,000 to 150,000 distinct CDR3 sequences, with approximately 13% observed a single time. Input material: a population of CD138-negative cells sorted from bone marrow. The source is a donor aged 40 or over with multiple myeloma. CDR3s include the opening cysteine and the closing phenylalanine or tryptophan. The D gene is left open where the match is weak. Some rows have no size entry. The others give once, few or many, or a class for an expanded clone.

clone_size d_call j_call cdr3_length v_call cdr3_aa cdr3_nt
- - TRBJ2-4 13 TRBV6-2/TRBV6-3 CASSYSVTNIQYF TGTGCCAGCAGTTACTCGGTGACAAACATTCAGTACTTC
many - TRBJ2-2 13 TRBV20-1 CSAGPTGTGELFF TGCAGTGCTGGCCCGACAGGAACCGGGGAGCTGTTTTTT
many - TRBJ1-5 13 TRBV14 CASSQSPAQPQHF TGTGCCAGCAGCCAATCCCCCGCCCAGCCCCAGCATTTT
many TRBD1 TRBJ2-2 17 TRBV24-1 CATAGPWGQGSPGELFF TGTGCCACCGCTGGGCCCTGGGGACAGGGTTCGCCCGGGGAGCTGTTTTTT
- TRBD1 TRBJ1-6 15 TRBV7-2 CASSSDRSYNSPLHF TGTGCCAGCAGCTCGGACAGGTCTTATAATTCACCCCTCCACTTT
many - TRBJ1-4 15 TRBV19 CASTSAGRENEKLFF TGTGCCAGTACCTCAGCAGGGCGGGAGAATGAAAAACTGTTTTTT
many - TRBJ2-6 17 TRBV12-3/TRBV12-4 CASRFSKGGSGANVLTF TGTGCCAGCAGATTCTCGAAGGGGGGCTCTGGGGCCAACGTCCTGACTTTC
many TRBD2 TRBJ2-1 13 TRBV29-1 CSLAGGSYNEQFF TGCAGCCTAGCGGGAGGATCCTACAATGAGCAGTTCTTC
many - TRBJ2-1 16 TRBV3-1 CASSTGVTSSYNEQFF TGTGCCAGCAGCACGGGGGTCACGAGCTCCTACAATGAGCAGTTCTTC
many - TRBJ2-5 16 TRBV5-1 CASSHSRRASGETQYF TGCGCCAGCAGCCACTCCCGCCGGGCCTCGGGCGAGACCCAGTACTTC
many - TRBJ2-6 12 TRBV29-1 CSGVSGANVLTF TGCAGCGGCGTATCTGGGGCCAACGTCCTGACTTTC
many - TRBJ2-2 12 TRBV12-3/TRBV12-4 CASRSNTGELFF TGTGCCAGCAGGTCGAACACCGGGGAGCTGTTTTTT
many TRBD2 TRBJ2-1 15 TRBV6-5 CASSYTGGSYNEQFF TGTGCCAGCAGTTATACGGGAGGCTCCTACAATGAGCAGTTCTTC
many - TRBJ2-5 14 TRBV7-8 CASSQLGVGETQYF TGTGCCAGCAGCCAGCTGGGTGTTGGAGAGACCCAGTACTTC
many TRBD2 TRBJ2-2 18 TRBV9 CASRQGGTSGRNTGELFF TGTGCCAGCAGACAGGGGGGGACTAGCGGGAGAAATACCGGGGAGCTGTTTTTT
many - TRBJ2-6 19 TRBV7-9 CASSLVRQRQISGANVLTF TGTGCCAGCAGCTTAGTGAGACAACGACAGATCTCTGGGGCCAACGTCCTGACTTTC
many - TRBJ2-7 12 TRBV12-3/TRBV12-4 CASSFWGNEQYF TGTGCCAGCAGTTTCTGGGGGAACGAGCAGTACTTC
many - TRBJ2-3 16 TRBV7-9 CASSFPGPDGTDTQYF TGTGCCAGCAGCTTCCCCGGGCCGGATGGCACAGATACGCAGTATTTT
many TRBD2 TRBJ2-5 14 TRBV7-2 CASSLSAGRETQYF TGTGCCAGCAGCTTATCAGCGGGACGAGAGACCCAGTACTTC
- - TRBJ1-5 11 TRBV2 CASSSVGAQHF TGTGCCAGCAGCTCCGTGGGAGCCCAGCATTTT
many - TRBJ2-2 15 TRBV3-1 CASSQEGAARGELFF TGTGCCAGCAGCCAAGAGGGGGCTGCCCGGGGGGAGCTGTTTTTT
many - TRBJ2-1 16 TRBV5-1 CASSVPLGPLDNEQFF TGCGCCAGCAGCGTCCCTCTAGGCCCTCTAGACAATGAGCAGTTCTTC
many TRBD1 TRBJ1-4 15 TRBV7-2 CASSPQTGGDEKLFF TGTGCCAGCAGCCCACAAACAGGGGGGGATGAAAAACTGTTTTTT
- - TRBJ2-2 14 TRBV7-9 CASSLAWNTGELFF TGTGCCAGCAGCTTAGCCTGGAACACCGGGGAGCTGTTTTTT
many TRBD2 TRBJ2-3 14 TRBV20-1 CSASTSGYPDTQYF TGCAGTGCTAGTACTAGCGGGTACCCCGATACGCAGTATTTT
many - TRBJ2-7 14 TRBV7-9 CASSSPGSSYEQYF TGTGCCAGCAGCTCCCCGGGGTCCTCCTACGAGCAGTACTTC
few - TRBJ2-7 15 TRBV12-3/TRBV12-4 CASSSQRGSSYEQYF TGTGCCAGCAGTTCCCAACGCGGAAGCTCCTACGAGCAGTACTTC
many - TRBJ2-3 15 TRBV6-5 CASSYGGGRTDTQYF TGTGCCAGCAGTTATGGCGGAGGCAGGACAGATACGCAGTATTTT
- - TRBJ2-2 16 TRBV6-1 CASSAVQRSATGELFF TGTGCCAGCAGTGCGGTCCAGCGGTCGGCCACCGGGGAGCTGTTTTTT
many - TRBJ1-2 13 TRBV10-3 CAILREGRYGYTF TGTGCCATCTTACGAGAGGGTAGATATGGCTACACCTTC
many - TRBJ2-3 15 TRBV7-3 CASSPGRRGTDTQYF TGTGCCAGCAGCCCCGGTAGAAGGGGCACAGATACGCAGTATTTT
once - TRBJ1-1 13 TRBV12-3/TRBV12-4 CASSLPRGAEAFF TGTGCCAGCAGTCTCCCCCGGGGCGCTGAAGCTTTCTTT
few - TRBJ1-1 16 TRBV4-3 CASSQDSLVLNTEAFF TGCGCCAGCAGCCAAGATTCGCTAGTCCTGAACACTGAAGCTTTCTTT
many TRBD2 TRBJ2-1 16 TRBV29-1 CSVRGLAGNHYNEQFF TGCAGCGTCCGAGGACTAGCGGGGAATCATTACAATGAGCAGTTCTTC
- TRBD2 TRBJ2-7 17 TRBV4-3 CASSQETSGSLGYEQYF TGCGCCAGCAGCCAAGAGACTAGCGGGAGTCTGGGCTACGAGCAGTACTTC
many - TRBJ1-3 13 TRBV29-1 CSAEDSSGNTIYF TGCAGCGCAGAGGACAGCTCTGGAAACACCATATATTTT
many - TRBJ2-1 15 TRBV6-1 CASSEAVSSYNEQFF TGTGCCAGCAGTGAAGCGGTAAGCTCCTACAATGAGCAGTTCTTC
many TRBD2 TRBJ2-7 14 TRBV5-5 CASSTRDYSYEQYF TGTGCCAGCAGCACCCGGGACTATTCCTACGAGCAGTACTTC
- - TRBJ2-7 13 TRBV5-1 CASSHGTDYEQYF TGCGCCAGCAGCCACGGGACTGACTACGAGCAGTACTTC
many - TRBJ2-1 12 TRBV12-3/TRBV12-4 CASRSRGIEQFF TGTGCCAGCAGAAGCCGAGGTATCGAGCAGTTCTTC
many - TRBJ2-1 13 TRBV7-2 CASSQLRFNEQFF TGTGCCAGCAGCCAATTACGGTTCAATGAGCAGTTCTTC
many - TRBJ2-7 14 TRBV5-1 CASSLVVGSYEQYF TGCGCCAGCAGCTTGGTGGTCGGGAGCTACGAGCAGTACTTC
many - TRBJ2-1 15 TRBV19 CASSPGHGSYNEQFF TGTGCCAGTAGTCCCGGCCACGGCTCCTACAATGAGCAGTTCTTC
- TRBD1 TRBJ2-2 16 TRBV5-1 CASSLDPGGGTGELFF TGCGCCAGCAGCTTGGATCCAGGGGGCGGTACCGGGGAGCTGTTTTTT
many - TRBJ1-1 15 TRBV7-3 CASSLTTGLGGEAFF TGTGCCAGCAGCTTAACCACGGGACTCGGGGGTGAGGCTTTCTTT
many TRBD1 TRBJ1-5 14 TRBV20-1 CSAWTGASNQPQHF TGCAGTGCCTGGACAGGGGCGTCCAATCAGCCCCAGCATTTT
many - TRBJ1-5 14 TRBV7-9 CASSPPGPNQPQHF TGTGCCAGCAGCCCGCCGGGACCCAATCAGCCCCAGCATTTT
once TRBD2 TRBJ2-2 15 TRBV4-1 CASSQEDGGSGELFF TGCGCCAGCAGCCAAGAGGACGGGGGGTCGGGGGAGCTGTTTTTT
once TRBD1 TRBJ2-1 13 TRBV20-1 CSAGRQGRNEQLF TGCAGTGCAGGGCGACAGGGGCGCAATGAGCAGTTATTC
many - TRBJ2-1 15 TRBV7-2 CASSPLSGGGYEQFF TGTGCCAGCAGCCCCCTCTCAGGGGGAGGTTATGAGCAGTTCTTC
many - TRBJ1-1 18 TRBV10-3 CAISGRGGTRNMNTEAFF TGTGCCATCAGTGGCAGGGGAGGGACACGTAATATGAACACTGAAGCTTTCTTT
- - TRBJ2-5 14 TRBV6-5 CASSYPGRQETQYF TGTGCCAGCAGTTACCCGGGGCGTCAAGAGACCCAGTACTTC
many - TRBJ2-5 14 TRBV11-2 CASSLVGLGETQYF TGTGCCAGCAGCTTAGTTGGTCTGGGGGAGACCCAGTACTTC
many TRBD2 TRBJ2-7 14 TRBV7-9 CASSMTSGSGEQYF TGTGCCAGCAGCATGACTAGCGGGAGTGGCGAGCAGTACTTC
many TRBD2 TRBJ2-1 14 TRBV20-1 CSASLLAGTNEQFF TGCAGTGCTAGCTTGCTAGCGGGAACGAATGAGCAGTTCTTC
medium-sized TRBD1 TRBJ2-7 15 TRBV7-9 CASSSNRDRGHEQYF TGTGCCAGCAGCTCCAACCGGGACAGGGGCCACGAGCAGTACTTC
many TRBD1 TRBJ1-4 15 TRBV24-1 CATSDSTGGGEKLFF TGTGCCACCAGTGACTCGACAGGGGGTGGCGAAAAACTGTTTTTT
many TRBD2 TRBJ2-5 21 TRBV20-1 CSAEEEPSGSYVGVFQETQYF TGCAGTGCTGAAGAGGAGCCTAGCGGGAGTTACGTGGGTGTTTTCCAAGAGACCCAGTACTTC
many - TRBJ1-2 13 TRBV12-3/TRBV12-4 CASSPQGHYGYTF TGTGCCAGCAGTCCCCAGGGCCACTATGGCTACACCTTC
- - TRBJ2-6 16 TRBV19 CASNSQGSSGANVLTF TGTGCCAGTAACTCACAGGGAAGCTCTGGGGCCAACGTCCTGACTTTC